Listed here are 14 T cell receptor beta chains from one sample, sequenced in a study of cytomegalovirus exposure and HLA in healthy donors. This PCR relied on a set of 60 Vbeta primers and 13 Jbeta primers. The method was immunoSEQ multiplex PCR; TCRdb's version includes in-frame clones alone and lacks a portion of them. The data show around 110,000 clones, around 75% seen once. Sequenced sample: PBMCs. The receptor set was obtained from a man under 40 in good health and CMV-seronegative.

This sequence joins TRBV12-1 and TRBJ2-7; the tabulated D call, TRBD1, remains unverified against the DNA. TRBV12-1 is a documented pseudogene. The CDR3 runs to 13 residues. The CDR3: CASSLTGFYEQYF. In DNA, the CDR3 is TGTGCCAGCAGCTTAACAGGGTTTTACGAGCAGTACTTC.

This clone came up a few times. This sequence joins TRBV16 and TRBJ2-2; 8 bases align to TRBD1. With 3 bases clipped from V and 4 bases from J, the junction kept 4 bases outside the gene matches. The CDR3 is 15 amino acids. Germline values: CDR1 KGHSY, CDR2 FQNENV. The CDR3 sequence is CASSHPTGATGELFF. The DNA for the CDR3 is TGTGCCAGCAGCCACCCGACAGGGGCCACCGGGGAGCTGTTTTTT.

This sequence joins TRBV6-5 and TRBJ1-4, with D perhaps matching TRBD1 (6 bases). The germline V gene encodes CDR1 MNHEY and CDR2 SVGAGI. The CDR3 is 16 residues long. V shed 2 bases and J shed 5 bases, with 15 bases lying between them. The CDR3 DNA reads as TGTGCCAGCAGTTACAGCCGGACAGTGACGAATGAAAAACTGTTTTTT. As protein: CASSYSRTVTNEKLFF.

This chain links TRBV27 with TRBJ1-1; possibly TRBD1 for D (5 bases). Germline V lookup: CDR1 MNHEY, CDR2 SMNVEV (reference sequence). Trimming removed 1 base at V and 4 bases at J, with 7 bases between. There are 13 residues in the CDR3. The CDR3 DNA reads TGTGCCAGCAGTTTATTAAGGGGCACTGAAGCTTTCTTT. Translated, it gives CASSLLRGTEAFF.

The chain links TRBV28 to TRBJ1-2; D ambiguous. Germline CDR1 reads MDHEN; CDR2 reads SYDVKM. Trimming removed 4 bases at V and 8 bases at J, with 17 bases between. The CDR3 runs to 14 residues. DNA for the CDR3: TGTGCCAGCAGTTACCTAGGCGGGGAGCGCGGCTACACCTTC. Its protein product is CASSYLGGERGYTF.

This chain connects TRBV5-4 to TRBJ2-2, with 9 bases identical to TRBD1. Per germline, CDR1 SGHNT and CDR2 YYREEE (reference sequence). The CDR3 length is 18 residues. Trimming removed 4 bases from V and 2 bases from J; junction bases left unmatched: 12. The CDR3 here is CASSGGQGPPKNTGELFF. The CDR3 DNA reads TGTGCCAGCAGCGGGGGACAGGGTCCCCCAAAAAACACCGGGGAGCTGTTTTTT.

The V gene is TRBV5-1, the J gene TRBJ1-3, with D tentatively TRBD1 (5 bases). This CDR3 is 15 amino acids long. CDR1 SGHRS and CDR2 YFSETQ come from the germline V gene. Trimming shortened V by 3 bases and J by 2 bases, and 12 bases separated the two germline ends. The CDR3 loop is CASSSSGGAGNTIYF. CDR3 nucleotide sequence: TGCGCCAGCAGCTCCTCGGGGGGTGCTGGAAACACCATATATTTT.

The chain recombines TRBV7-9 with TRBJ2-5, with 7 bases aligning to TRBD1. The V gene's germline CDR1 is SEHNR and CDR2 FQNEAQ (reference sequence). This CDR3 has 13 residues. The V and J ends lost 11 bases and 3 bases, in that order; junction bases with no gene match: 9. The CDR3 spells CAARTGRKETQYF. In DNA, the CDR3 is TGTGCCGCCAGGACAGGACGAAAAGAGACCCAGTACTTC.

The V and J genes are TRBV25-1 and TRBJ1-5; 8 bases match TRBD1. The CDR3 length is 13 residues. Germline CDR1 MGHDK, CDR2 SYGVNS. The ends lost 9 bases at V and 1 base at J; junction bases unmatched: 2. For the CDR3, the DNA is TGTGCCAGTACAGGGGGAAGCAATCAGCCCCAGCATTTT. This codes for CASTGGSNQPQHF.

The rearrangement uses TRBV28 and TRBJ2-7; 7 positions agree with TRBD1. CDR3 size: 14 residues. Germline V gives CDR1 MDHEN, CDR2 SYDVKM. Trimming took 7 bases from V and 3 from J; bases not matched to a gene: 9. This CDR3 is CASTDTGEGYEQYF. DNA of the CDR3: TGTGCCAGCACCGATACAGGGGAAGGCTACGAGCAGTACTTC.

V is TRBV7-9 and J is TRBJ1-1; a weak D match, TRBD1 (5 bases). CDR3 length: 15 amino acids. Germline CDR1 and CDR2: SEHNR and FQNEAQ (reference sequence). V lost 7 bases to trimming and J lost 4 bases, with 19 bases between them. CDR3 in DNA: TGTGCCAGCAAAGGGCGGGGGGTATCAATCACTGAAGCTTTCTTT. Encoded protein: CASKGRGVSITEAFF.

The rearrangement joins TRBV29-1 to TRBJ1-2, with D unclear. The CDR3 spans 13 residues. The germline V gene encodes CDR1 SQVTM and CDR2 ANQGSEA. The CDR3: CSVREGANYGYTF. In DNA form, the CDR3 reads TGCAGTGTTAGGGAGGGAGCTAACTATGGCTACACCTTC.

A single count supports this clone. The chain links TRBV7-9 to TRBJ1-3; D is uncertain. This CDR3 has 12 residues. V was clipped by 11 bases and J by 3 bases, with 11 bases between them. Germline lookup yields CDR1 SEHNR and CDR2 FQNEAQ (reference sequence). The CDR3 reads CAVSGDGNTIYF. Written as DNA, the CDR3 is TGTGCCGTCTCCGGGGATGGAAACACCATATATTTT.

This CDR3 reads CASSLARDRVTEAFF. The CDR3 DNA follows: TGTGCCAGCAGCTTAGCAAGGGACAGGGTGACTGAAGCTTTCTTT. This chain connects TRBV7-9 to TRBJ1-1, with 9 bases lining up with TRBD1. This CDR3 contains 15 residues. The ends lost 0 bases at V and 5 bases at J; junction bases unmatched: 4. Germline assignment: CDR1 SEHNR and CDR2 FQNEAQ (reference sequence).